These 2 T cell receptor beta chains were all obtained from the same sample, sequenced in a study of blood T cell repertoires in COVID-19. Profiled with immunoSEQ multiplex PCR; TCRdb holds only in-frame clones, not every one. Here the sample spans approximately 74,000 clones, 79% being singletons. Sequenced input: peripheral blood. Receptors originate from a human donor in a cohort sampled during active COVID-19.

This clone was seen once. The chain carries TRBV11-3 and TRBJ2-1, with D unresolved. The CDR3 has 13 amino acids. Trimming removed 0 bases at V and 5 bases at J, with 5 bases between. Germline CDR1 reads SGHNT; CDR2 reads YENEEA. The CDR3 is CASSLDQNNEQFF. CDR3 nucleotide sequence: TGTGCCAGCAGCTTAGATCAGAACAATGAGCAGTTCTTC.

This chain joins TRBV21-1 and TRBJ2-2; the DNA was not used to check the table's D call, TRBD2. TRBV21-1 is designated a pseudogene. The CDR3 covers 12 residues. The CDR3 coding sequence is TGTGCCAGCCCCGGGGGAGTCGGGGAGCTGTTTTTT. Encoded protein: CASPGGVGELFF.